The 5 T cell receptor beta chains reported below all come from one sample, sequenced in a study of blood T cell repertoires in COVID-19. Sequenced by immunoSEQ multiplex PCR; TCRdb stores in-frame clones only, minus some. Among 220,000 or so clones listed, 84% were seen once. The sequenced sample was peripheral blood. The receptors here all came from a woman aged 55 to 70 who had recovered from COVID-19.

The chain couples TRBV24-1 to TRBJ1-2, with D possibly TRBD1 on 5 matching bases. Germline CDR1 is KGHDR and CDR2 is SFDVKD. This CDR3 has 13 residues. V lost 3 bases to trimming and J lost 6 bases, with 10 bases between them. The CDR3 sequence is CATSDTTDHGYTF. In DNA form, the CDR3 reads TGTGCCACCAGTGATACGACAGATCATGGCTACACCTTC.

The chain combines TRBV7-8 with TRBJ1-1; D is unresolved. The CDR3 sequence is 13 residues long. Trimming removed 2 bases at V and 3 bases at J, with 7 bases between. From germline, CDR1 is SGHVS and CDR2 FQNEAQ. In nucleotides, the CDR3 is TGTGCCAGCAGCTTATGGTCGGACACTGAAGCTTTCTTT. Residues: CASSLWSDTEAFF.

V usage is TRBV7-9 and J usage is TRBJ1-2, with 7 bases identical to TRBD1. Per germline, CDR1 SEHNR and CDR2 FQNEAQ (reference sequence). The CDR3 extends over 13 amino acids. V trimming: 11 bases; J trimming: 4 bases; junction bases outside the gene matches: 10. DNA of the CDR3: TGTGCCTACCCGCGGACAGGAGCCTATGGCTACACCTTC. This translates into CAYPRTGAYGYTF.

This clone appeared a single time. This chain connects TRBV30 to TRBJ1-6; 11 positions agree with TRBD1. Looked up from germline, CDR1 is GTSNPN and CDR2 is SVGIG (reference sequence). CDR3 length: 14 amino acids. The ends lost 7 bases at V and 8 bases at J; junction bases unmatched: 7. The CDR3 region is CALIRDRGDSPLHF. Written as DNA, the CDR3 is TGTGCCTTAATCCGGGACAGGGGGGATTCACCCCTCCACTTT.

The rearrangement links TRBV7-9 to TRBJ1-3; 7 nucleotides agree with TRBD1. Per the germline V gene, CDR1 is SEHNR and CDR2 is FQNEAQ (reference sequence). The CDR3 spans 15 residues. V dropped 5 bases and J dropped 12; count of bases not matched to a gene: 16. The CDR3 DNA reads as TGTGCCAGCAGCCCCCAAGGGGGCAGGGGAGGAGGCATATATTTT. This sequence encodes CASSPQGGRGGGIYF.